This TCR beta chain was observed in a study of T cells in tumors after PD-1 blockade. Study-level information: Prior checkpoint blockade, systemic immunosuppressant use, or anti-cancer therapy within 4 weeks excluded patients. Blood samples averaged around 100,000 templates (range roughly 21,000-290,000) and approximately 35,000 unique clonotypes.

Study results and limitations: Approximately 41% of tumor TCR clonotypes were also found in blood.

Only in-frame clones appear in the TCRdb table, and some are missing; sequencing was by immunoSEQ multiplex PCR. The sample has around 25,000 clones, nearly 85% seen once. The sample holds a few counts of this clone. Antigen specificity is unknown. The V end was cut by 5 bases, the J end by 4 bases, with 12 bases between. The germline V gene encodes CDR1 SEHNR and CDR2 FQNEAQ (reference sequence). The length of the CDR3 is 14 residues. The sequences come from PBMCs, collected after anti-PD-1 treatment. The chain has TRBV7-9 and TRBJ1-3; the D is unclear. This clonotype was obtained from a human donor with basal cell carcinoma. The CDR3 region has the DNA TGTGCCAGCAGCCAAGTGGCGTACGGAAACACCATATATTTT. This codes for CASSQVAYGNTIYF.